This entry features one T cell receptor beta chain sequence. There are 14 residues in the CDR3. Germline V gives CDR1 SGHRS, CDR2 YFSETQ. V shed 0 bases and J shed 4 bases, with 10 bases lying between them. The data are from a study of blood T cell repertoires in COVID-19. As for the study in general: Samples representing acute and convalescent COVID-19 were sourced from the United States, Italy and Spain. Sources were T cells, B-cell-depleted T cells, or PBMCs; the material itself was cDNA or gDNA.

Produced via immunoSEQ multiplex PCR; TCRdb's table is partial and in-frame only. Among 140,000 to 150,000 clones listed, about four fifths were seen once. The rearrangement joins TRBV5-1 to TRBJ2-5; TRBD2 is a possible D gene (5 bases). Material: peripheral blood. This receptor was taken from a man between 65 and 85 years old who had recovered from COVID-19. The CDR3, as DNA: TGCGCCAGCAGCTTGGCGCGGGCAACAGAGACCCAGTACTTC. It specifies CASSLARATETQYF. The full variable domain, rest sourced from reference TRBV5-1 and TRBJ2-5, is KAGVTQTPRYLIKTRGQQVTLSCSPISGHRSVSWYQQTPGQGLQFLFEYFSETQRNKGNFPGRFSGRQFSNSRSEMNVSTLELGDSALYLCASSLARATETQYFGPGTRLLVL.